This T cell receptor (beta chain) is from a study of shared clonotypes between healthy human individuals. The donor cohort consisted entirely of Caucasian adults residing in Nashville, Tennessee. Sequencing used immunoSEQ multiplex PCR; TCRdb keeps in-frame clones, though not all of them. The sample consists of a few hundred thousand clones, roughly 72% of them appearing once. J gave up 8 bases and V 3 bases, and 10 bases lay outside the gene matches. CDR3 length: 15 amino acids. Germline loops: CDR1 SGHDT, CDR2 YYEEEE. The specimen sequenced was PBMCs. The receptor was isolated from a woman between 35 and 50 years old in good health. Some clones in this sample may be carry-over from other donors' samples. The V gene is TRBV5-6, the J gene TRBJ2-1, with TRBD2 matching 8 bases. In DNA form, the CDR3 reads TGTGCCAGCAGCTCCACGGGACTAGTGGTCGATGAGCAGTTCTTC. Protein sequence: CASSSTGLVVDEQFF.